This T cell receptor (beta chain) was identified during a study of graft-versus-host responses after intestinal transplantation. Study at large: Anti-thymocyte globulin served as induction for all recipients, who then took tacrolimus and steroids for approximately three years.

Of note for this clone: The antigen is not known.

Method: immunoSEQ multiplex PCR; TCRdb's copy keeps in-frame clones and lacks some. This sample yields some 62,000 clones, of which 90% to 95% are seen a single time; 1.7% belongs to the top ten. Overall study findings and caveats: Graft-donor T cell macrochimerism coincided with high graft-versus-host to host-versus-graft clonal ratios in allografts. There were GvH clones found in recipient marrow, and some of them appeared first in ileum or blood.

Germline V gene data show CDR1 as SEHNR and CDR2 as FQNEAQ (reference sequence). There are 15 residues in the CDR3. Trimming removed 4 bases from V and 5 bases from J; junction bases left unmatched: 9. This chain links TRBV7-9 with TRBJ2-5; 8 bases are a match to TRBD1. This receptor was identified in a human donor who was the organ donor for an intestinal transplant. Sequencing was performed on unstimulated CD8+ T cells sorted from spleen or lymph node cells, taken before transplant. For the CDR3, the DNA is TGTGCCAGCAGCTCGAGGACAGGGAGGTCGGAGACCCAGTACTTC. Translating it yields CASSSRTGRSETQYF.